This paragraph reports one T cell receptor (beta chain). This clone's antigen is unknown. Base-call qualities are not available, and no considerably larger clone is one nucleotide away. The data derive from a study of cytomegalovirus exposure and HLA in healthy donors (dated by TCRdb to between 2016 and 2019). For the wider study: In an earlier analysis of some 610 of the donors, less than 350 Gb of sequence data and 90 million to 120 million unique TCR beta sequences from roughly 180 million T cells were reported. Across approximately 400 genotyped donors of the cohort, an average of approximately 240,000 unique TCR beta nucleotide sequences per donor were sequenced, and 15% to 20% of those sequences were non-productive. Of the 300 to 450 genotyped donors, approximately 80% were placed in the genetic ancestry cluster associated with self-reported Caucasian donors. Typing coverage differed by locus: A, B, C, DRB1 and DQB1 were typed in roughly 620-640 donors, DQA1 in around 500, DPA1 in 600 to 610, and DPB1 in 400 to 490. Donor age, sex, ethnicity and CMV serostatus were compiled together with the repertoire data. All discovery cohort repertoires had been generated on a single sequencing platform. To predict cytomegalovirus infection status, the study brought together high-throughput TCR immunosequencing, statistical association of individual TCRs with disease status, and machine learning. Approximately 330 gigabases of sequencing data and 70 million to 95 million unique TCR sequences made up an early release that covered nearly 650 HLA-typed donors. To decide whether each TCR beta V gene segment behaved as functional or pseudogenic, an earlier analysis of several hundred of the donors relied on high-throughput TCR beta sequencing. Genome-wide SNP genotypes for about 65% of the 666 donors were used in a later genetic analysis, which treated that subset as a discovery cohort. Using immunosequencing, the study profiled T cell repertoires from around 670 subjects and related those repertoires to cytomegalovirus serostatus. HLA typing covered class I and class II loci at four-digit resolution. The later analysis used no new phenotypic data to find candidate immune exposures, relying instead on TCR beta sequences and their occurrence across donors. Roughly 5 DR-DQ haplotypes were handled as single units for association and clustering because linkage in the cohort was strong. Besides the first cohort of about 730 subjects, a separate validation cohort made up of 95 to 150 different subjects was used. A later analysis re-examined previously published TCR beta repertoires from around 670 donors and added high-resolution HLA genotyping to investigate patterns of TCR occurrence. The study aimed to test whether signatures of past pathogen exposure could be identified by cataloging public T cell receptors. Broad study findings and their caveats: In a later genetic analysis, a missense DCLRE1C variant was associated with V-gene and J-gene trimming of TCR beta chains, and the association was replicated in an independent cohort. Because some donors lacked HLA typing at each locus, the association tests relied only on the typed subset. The authors suggested that the approach could potentially be generalized to other disease states and immunological phenotypes. When HLA alleles, especially DR and DQ, strongly co-occurred, TCR associations were difficult to assign to individual alleles. In the study, roughly 160 TCR beta chains were listed as associated with cytomegalovirus. A group of highly shared sequence variants was considered likely to be a technical artifact of the sequencing pipeline. Because counts were too low, roughly 18 rarely observed V segments, including chromosome 9 orphons, were left out of the earlier analysis of about 500 of the donors. Presence/absence analyses assumed roughly uniform sequencing depth across donors, an assumption that may not hold. In both the original and validation cohorts, the classifier was reported to diagnose cytomegalovirus status with high specificity and sensitivity. In a later genetic analysis, fewer N-insertions in productive TCRs were reported among donors in an Asian-associated ancestry cluster than the approximately 710-donor mean. According to a later analysis, parvovirus B19, influenza, CMV and Epstein-Barr virus appeared linked to several top co-occurrence clusters. Most TCR sequences were observed very rarely across donors, whereas some public TCRs were present in many individuals. The cohort was sequenced for TCR beta chains only, and without alpha or paired-chain data the features that could be detected were limited. An earlier analysis of approximately 500 of the donors showed that most TCR beta V segments appeared in productive rearrangements either about 90% or about 30% of the time, which broadly matched IMGT annotations. Immune exposure information for the cohort was limited to CMV serostatus. A few of the identified cytomegalovirus-associated TCR beta chains were confirmed in vitro to be specific for cytomegalovirus antigens. Correlated functional status among segregating V segments might reflect linkage disequilibrium, but an unknown experimental factor could not be ruled out. A later analysis found that TCR association rates varied across HLA loci, with DRB1 alleles showing the most associated TCRs and HLA-C alleles the fewest. According to a later analysis, most CMV-associated TCR beta chains appeared to be HLA-restricted, and the HLA associations seemed to be driven largely by CMV exposure. In a later analysis, about 16,000 TCR beta sequences were associated with specific HLA alleles at a false discovery rate of 0.05. In a later analysis, HLA-associated TCR beta chains were found to be more clonally expanded and to have lower generation probabilities than equally common non-associated chains. A further reported finding was that TCR beta sequences accurately predicted the HLA-A and HLA-B alleles for most subjects in the first cohort.

The cohort comprised approximately 700 healthy bone marrow donors. At the time of sampling, all cohort members were nominally healthy, though unrecorded immune exposures were likely present. The donor tested CMV seropositive, placing the donor among the 289 seropositive members of the cohort. A peripheral blood sample was collected from each donor, and TCR beta sequencing was performed on peripheral blood mononuclear cells. The Qiagen DNeasy Blood Extraction Kit was used to extract genomic DNA from the blood cell samples. Libraries were constructed by the immunoSEQ multiplex PCR assay. A mixture of 60 forward primers for TCR Vbeta segments and 13 reverse primers for TCR Jbeta segments was used in the multiplex PCR. Amplification of the CDR3 region of rearranged TCR beta genes was performed with a multiplex PCR assay on genomic DNA. Amplified TCR beta libraries were sequenced as 87-base-pair reads on the Illumina HiSeq System. The authors' analysis ran thus. Across the 666 repertoires, a later analysis counted some 81 million unique TCR beta chains, some 11 million of which were shared by at least two donors. To remove PCR and sequencing errors, raw reads were error-corrected and collapsed into unique sequences using a nearest-neighbor algorithm that merged closely related sequences. V, D and J gene segments were assigned by aligning CDR3 sequences to IMGT reference sequences. For a sequence to be retained, a match of at least six nucleotides was required to both a V gene segment and a J gene segment. Rearrangements were called productive when the CDR3 lacked stop codons and stayed in frame with V and J; all others were non-productive. Following IMGT convention, CDR3 was defined as the stretch from the second conserved V-encoded cysteine to the conserved J-encoded phenylalanine. The earlier analysis of 500 to 750 of the donors excluded any sequence lacking an unambiguous match to a single V gene segment. An earlier analysis of fewer than 750 of the donors called V segments functional above 56.7% productive rearrangements and segregating when the between-donor standard deviation exceeded 5%. A statistical classification framework was built to diagnose cytomegalovirus status from the catalog of TCR beta chain sequences. V and J gene assignment, in a later analysis, came from comparing TCR nucleotide sequences with IMGT/GENE-DB human TR gene sequences. The TCRdist pipeline was used in a later analysis to assign CDR3 sequences and most-parsimonious VDJ recombination scenarios. In a later analysis, each TCR beta chain was defined by its CDR3 amino acid sequence together with its V-gene family, and reads without a unique V-gene family were excluded. A later analysis removed 592 highly shared, low-generation-probability nucleotide sequences to deal with suspected cross-contamination and a sequencing artifact. A later analysis calculated a clonal expansion index for each public chain from normalized within-repertoire ranks of inferred template counts. Generation probabilities in a later analysis came from a VDJ recombination model fitted to out-of-frame rearrangements, and those results were checked against IGoR. In a later analysis, hypergeometric tests were used to score TCR-TCR, TCR-HLA and TCR-CMV co-occurrence, with a repertoire-size bias correction applied to TCR pairs. False discovery rates were estimated in a later analysis by permuting HLA or CMV assignments 20 times. In a later analysis, co-occurring TCRs were grouped using DBSCAN, with TCRdist sequence similarity added in when clustering inside HLA-allele-positive subsets. Repertoires with fewer than 30,000 or more than 120,000 public chains, plus five repertoires with anomalous nucleotide sharing, were excluded from co-occurrence clustering. Entries here come from immuneACCESS through TCRdb and include only in-frame sequences with V and J called. Some clones fail to appear in such tables; in the studies checked, an unresolved V gene covers under half of the shortfall, and the cause of the remainder is unknown. V, J and clone size are those of that table, while D and trimming were read from the DNA. The sample data list about 81,000 clones, and about 80% of these were observed just once. More than 2.5% of the sample is in the top ten clones.

The clonotype originates from a man between 50 and 59 years old in good health and CMV-seropositive. The specimen sequenced was PBMCs.

The CDR3 protein is CAWSLGWSQETQYF. The sequenced DNA is TGTGCCTGGAGTCTAGGCTGGAGTCAAGAGACCCAGTACTTC. Rearrangement joined TRBV30 to TRBJ2-5; no D segment can be confidently identified. CDR1 GTSNPN and CDR2 SVGIG were looked up in the germline V gene (reference sequence). Measured from the cysteine to the phenylalanine, the CDR3 is 14 residues long. The read is trimmed to its CDR3 DNA, 42 bases read in frame from base 1. V loses 2 bases of germline sequence and J loses 2 bases, and the interval between the two ends is 12 bases.